This TCR beta chain is drawn from a study of cytomegalovirus exposure and HLA in healthy donors. This PCR relied on a set of 60 Vbeta primers and 13 Jbeta primers. Sequencing used immunoSEQ multiplex PCR; TCRdb keeps in-frame clones, though not all of them. Among around 150,000 clones, about 88% were seen once, and the ten largest hold roughly 1.8%. The CDR3 is 15 amino acids. Trimming took 5 bases from V and 3 from J, leaving 14 bases between them. Germline V gene data show CDR1 as SGHTA and CDR2 as FQGTGA. Source material: PBMCs. This clonotype originated in a woman under 30 in good health and CMV-seronegative. This chain uses TRBV7-3 with TRBJ2-1, with a weak D call TRBD2 (6 bases). This CDR3 is CASSTISGFYNEQFF. The CDR3 DNA follows: TGTGCCAGCAGCACCATTAGCGGCTTCTACAATGAGCAGTTCTTC.